This T cell receptor beta chain was captured in a study of T-cell reconstitution after alpha-beta-depleted transplantation in children. This clonotype was counted between two and nine times. Per the germline V gene, CDR1 is DFQATT and CDR2 is SNEGSKA (reference sequence). There are 14 residues in the CDR3. V lost 6 bases to trimming and J lost 1 base; unmatched junction nucleotides: 7. Researchers prepared the TCRbeta library using unique molecular identifiers, the study reports. TCRdb processed the PCR reads anew with MiXCR; each CDR3 protein has one entry. The sample includes a few hundred thousand distinct CDR3 sequences, 16% of them seen just once.

The TCR comes from a boy under two years old who had a stem cell transplant for Wiskott-Aldrich syndrome, so the T cells may come from the graft donor. This chain connects TRBV20-1 to TRBJ2-3; TRBD2 aligns across 7 bases. The material sequenced was PBMCs, mostly from graft donor cells, taken 360 days after TCRalphabeta/CD19-depleted stem cell transplant. DNA for the CDR3: TGCAGTGCGAGAAGGCGGGAGCGCACAGATACGCAGTATTTT. Residues: CSARRRERTDTQYF.